The clone carrying this T cell receptor (beta chain) was observed at least ten times. Its antigen is currently unknown. The sample is drawn from a study of spatial heterogeneity in lung cancer. General study points: Mutation counts in tumors were tracked by counts of expanded intratumoral alpha and beta TCRs.

From the 5' RACE reads, TCRdb called clonotypes with MiXCR, one entry per CDR3 protein. The sample includes under 7,500 distinct CDR3 sequences, around 15% of them seen just once. Sample time point: sample taken at primary tumor resection. Germline lookup yields CDR1 MNHEY and CDR2 SVGEGT. The CDR3 loop spans 16 amino acids. V dropped 6 bases and J dropped 2; count of bases not matched to a gene: 8. This clonotype was obtained from a female donor with early-stage non-small cell lung cancer. This specimen consisted of lung tumor tissue, obtained at surgery. This chain joins TRBV6-2 or TRBV6-3 and TRBJ2-3, with TRBD2 matching 10 bases. The CDR3 DNA reads TGTGCCAGCAGCCCAGGACTAGCGGCTTACACAGATACGCAGTATTTT. This codes for CASSPGLAAYTDTQYF.